Presented here are 3 T cell receptor beta chains from one specimen sequenced in a study of T-cell memory formation after mild COVID-19. TCRdb redid the calling of the 5' RACE reads with MiXCR, one entry per CDR3 protein. The sample has fewer than 250,000 distinct CDR3 sequences, around 25% seen once. The specimen was PBMCs or a T cell subset sorted from them (not recorded which). The source is an adult woman who had mild COVID-19 (a few samples of this study predate the infection). Cell type and time point are not known.

The rearrangement uses TRBV6-2 or TRBV6-3 and TRBJ1-1; D is perhaps TRBD1 (5 bases). V lost 0 bases and J 5 bases, leaving 16 bases between the germline ends. Germline loops: CDR1 MNHEY, CDR2 SVGEGT. This CDR3 has 16 residues. The CDR3 coding sequence is TGTGCCAGCAGTTACTCGATACGGGGGGTTGGAACTGAAGCTTTCTTT. It yields the protein CASSYSIRGVGTEAFF.

This clonotype appeared a few times. V usage is TRBV5-1 and J usage is TRBJ1-3; 7 positions agree with TRBD1. Trimming removed 4 bases from V and 0 bases from J; junction bases left unmatched: 10. Germline V gene data show CDR1 as SGHRS and CDR2 as YFSETQ. This CDR3 contains 17 residues. The CDR3 DNA follows: TGCGCCAGCAGCCCCCTCCCGGGACAGAACTCTGGAAACACCATATATTTT. Translation gives CASSPLPGQNSGNTIYF.

The V and J genes are TRBV5-5 and TRBJ1-5, with 9 bases aligning to TRBD1. In germline, CDR1 is SGHKS, CDR2 YYEKEE (reference sequence). J gave up 5 bases and V 1 base, and 4 bases lay outside the gene matches. The CDR3 runs 15 residues. The CDR3 here is CASSLLQGAYQPQHF. Written as DNA, the CDR3 is TGTGCCAGCAGCTTGTTACAGGGGGCCTATCAGCCCCAGCATTTT. The whole variable domain, filled in from reference TRBV5-5 and TRBJ1-5, reads DAGVTQSPTHLIKTRGQQVTLRCSPISGHKSVSWYQQVLGQGPQFIFQYYEKEERGRGNFPDRFSARQFPNYSSELNVNALLLGDSALYLCASSLLQGAYQPQHFGDGTRLSIL.